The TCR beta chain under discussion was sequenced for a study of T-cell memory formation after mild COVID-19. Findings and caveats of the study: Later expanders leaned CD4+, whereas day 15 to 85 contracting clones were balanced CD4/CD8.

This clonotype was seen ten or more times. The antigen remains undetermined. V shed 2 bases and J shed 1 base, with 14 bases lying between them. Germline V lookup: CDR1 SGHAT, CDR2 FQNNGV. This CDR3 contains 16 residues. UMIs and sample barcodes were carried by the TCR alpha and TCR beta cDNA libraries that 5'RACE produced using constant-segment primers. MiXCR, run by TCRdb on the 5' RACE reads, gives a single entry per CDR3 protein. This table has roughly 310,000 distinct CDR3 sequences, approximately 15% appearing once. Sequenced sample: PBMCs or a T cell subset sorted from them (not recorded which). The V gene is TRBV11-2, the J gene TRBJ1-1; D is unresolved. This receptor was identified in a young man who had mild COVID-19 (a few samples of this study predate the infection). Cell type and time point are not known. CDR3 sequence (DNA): TGTGCCAGCAGCTTAACAGTCGGCGTGGGGAACACTGAAGCTTTCTTT. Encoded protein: CASSLTVGVGNTEAFF.